This T cell receptor (beta chain) was captured in a study of tumor-infiltrating lymphocytes in primary liver carcinoma (dated by TCRdb to about 2017). Context from the whole study: Of the five patients (three men and two women, aged 30 to 69 years), four had hepatocellular carcinoma and one had combined HCC and intrahepatic cholangiocarcinoma. Each sample produced about 3.5 to 7.5 million productive TCRbeta reads, and read depth showed no significant difference between tissue types. To link TCRbeta repertoire diversity to the local molecular phenotype, the 20 to 30 tumor region samples were profiled with Agilent mRNA microarrays. Technical replicate repertoires showed high reproducibility, with mean shared-clone rates about 0.92 and correlation coefficients above 0.95. The tumors of the five patients were staged as T1-T3 N0M0, with maximum diameters ranging from roughly 4 to 10 cm. TCRbeta repertoire sequencing, expression microarrays and whole-exome sequencing were combined in the study across five regions of each liver tumor, with adjacent normal tissue and blood also included. A total of roughly 35 specimens from 5 patients went through TCRbeta repertoire sequencing, namely 25 tumor regions, 5 adjacent noncancerous liver tissues and 5 peripheral blood samples. Overall study results and their limits: Only about 7-25% of top clones were found in all five regions of a tumor, suggesting spatial heterogeneity of tumor-infiltrating T cells. Bulk unsorted samples precluded comparing CD4+ and CD8+ T cell repertoires. Repertoire overlap was higher between tumor regions (mean roughly 35%) than tumor-adjacent (17%) or tumor-blood (14%) pairs, consistent with antigen-driven expansion. The top 250 clones accounted for a significantly greater share of the repertoire in tumors than in blood (p = 0.039). The study included only 4 to 6 patients, and the authors note findings should be validated in a larger study. Only the TCR beta chain was sequenced, which likely underestimates true repertoire diversity because unpaired alpha chains were not captured.

A constant-region primer and ProtoScript II reverse transcriptase were used to reverse-transcribe TCRbeta-specific cDNA from around 480 ng total RNA. The TCRbeta libraries were prepared through three rounds of nested multiplex PCR following a slightly modified ARM-PCR procedure. Multiplex TRBV1-TRBV30 forward primers and a Cbeta reverse primer were used in the first two PCR rounds, each of which was run for roughly 10 cycles. A final 25-cycle PCR with Deep VentR polymerase added sample barcodes and Illumina adapters. Before sequencing, amplicons of 200-500 bp were gel-purified using a QIAquick gel extraction kit. The TCRbeta amplicons were sequenced with 250-bp paired-end reads on an Illumina HiSeq 2500. Per the original workflow: Trimmomatic v0.33 was used to quality-trim the reads, and FLASH v1.2.11 was used to merge paired reads so that full CDR3 sequences could be recovered. V, D and J germline segments were assigned to the rearranged TCRbeta sequences by MiGEC v1.2.1b. Clonotype statistics, along with Shannon-Wiener diversity indices, were calculated using VDJtools v1.0.0. Except for diversity analysis, only each sample's 250 most abundant clonotypes were used in subsequent analyses to reduce sampling bias. Through fastp at Q25 and MiXCR, TCRdb rebuilt clones from the public reads, retaining in-frame beta chains. Identical CDR3 protein sequences are pooled into one entry, listed with their most common genes and DNA. TCRdb's processing, not the authors' own work, is the source of the V and J calls. The sample table lists 110,000 or so distinct CDR3 sequences, about four fifths of them with a count of one. The leading ten clones occupy approximately 20% of the sample.

From its cysteine to its phenylalanine, the CDR3 spans 12 amino acids. Only the CDR3 region is kept as DNA, spanning 36 bases read in frame from base 1. The germline V gene (reference sequence) supplies CDR1 DFQATT and CDR2 SNEGSKA. A note on this clonotype: It lacks a known antigen. Possible read error: a much larger clone is one base away.

Without any cell sorting, total RNA and DNA were co-extracted from approximately 20-30 mg of bulk tissue using the AllPrep DNA/RNA mini kit. Between November 2015 and March 2016, roughly five patients in China with histopathologically diagnosed primary liver carcinoma had surgical resection. Patients had chronic HBV infection and were treatment-naive at sampling. Five spatially separated regions were sampled per tumor: superior, inferior, left-lateral and right-lateral poles, plus the tumor centre. Histological examination found more than 80% viable tumor cells in every tumor sample. Each fresh piece of tumor and adjacent tissue was cut in two, with one half stored in RNAlater at -80 degrees C and the other half sent for histology.

The sample was liver tumor tissue from sampling region 3. This sample's cell subset or site label indicates: tumor region T3, left-lateral pole. The chain couples TRBV20-1 to TRBJ1-2; the D gene remains uncertain. The sequence was obtained from a man aged 35-49 years with primary liver carcinoma and hepatitis B virus infection. At the DNA level, the sequence is TGCACTGCTAGACCCTGGGCCGGGGGCTACACCTTC. This gives the protein CTARPWAGGYTF.